This TCR beta chain appears in the sequencing data of a study of molecular identifiers for immune sequencing clone quantification. General study results and limits: Jurkat TCR RNA spiked in from one cell (amid some 1 million naive cells) was reportedly detectable. Shared barcodes on identical TCR molecules could underestimate the sizes of highly expanded clones.

On this clonotype itself: Antigen: not known.

Naive CD8 T cells, phenotype CD8+CD4-CCR7+CD45RA+, were sorted. Previously described methods with listed TCR primers produced the bulk TCR libraries. A single record per CDR3 protein comes from TCRdb applying MiXCR to the PCR reads. The repertoire includes around 480,000 distinct CDR3 sequences, about 25% of them detected once, and around 0.76% sits in the top ten. In germline, CDR1 is SEHNR, CDR2 FQNEAQ (reference sequence). The V end was cut by 4 bases, the J end by 6 bases, with 15 bases between. The CDR3 is 15 amino acids. The TCR was taken from a human donor in good health. Some libraries in this study had Jurkat cell RNA spiked in. Sequenced: naive CD8+ T cells from blood, with Jurkat cell RNA spiked in. The subset denotes: FACS-sorted CD8+CD4-CCR7+CD45RA+ naive T cells. The chain is built from TRBV7-9 and TRBJ2-2; D is uncertain. The CDR3: CASSSTSSIAGELFF. The CDR3, as DNA: TGTGCCAGCAGCTCTACGTCTAGTATCGCCGGGGAGCTGTTTTTT.